This TCR beta chain was identified in a study of technical replicates of blood from several donors. V lost 2 bases and J lost 0, with 23 bases in between. Germline V lookup: CDR1 LGHNT, CDR2 FRNRAP. The CDR3 has 20 residues. The table came from immunoSEQ multiplex PCR; TCRdb's copy has only in-frame clones and leaves some out. This sample has roughly 80,000 clones, with about 94% found just once. The chain combines TRBV12-5 with TRBJ2-1; a possible D gene is TRBD2 (5 bases). The TCR was taken from a human donor in good health. Sequencing input: T cells isolated from PBMCs. The CDR3 reads CASGLWSPRGGPYSYNEQFF. The CDR3 nucleotides read TGTGCTAGTGGTTTGTGGTCCCCTCGTGGAGGTCCTTACTCCTACAATGAGCAGTTCTTC. The entire variable domain, with the rest obtained from reference TRBV12-5 and TRBJ2-1, is as follows: DARVTQTPRHKVTEMGQEVTMRCQPILGHNTVFWYRQTMMQGLELLAYFRNRAPLDDSGMPKDRFSAEMPDATLATLKIQPSEPRDSAVYFCASGLWSPRGGPYSYNEQFFGPGTRLTVL.